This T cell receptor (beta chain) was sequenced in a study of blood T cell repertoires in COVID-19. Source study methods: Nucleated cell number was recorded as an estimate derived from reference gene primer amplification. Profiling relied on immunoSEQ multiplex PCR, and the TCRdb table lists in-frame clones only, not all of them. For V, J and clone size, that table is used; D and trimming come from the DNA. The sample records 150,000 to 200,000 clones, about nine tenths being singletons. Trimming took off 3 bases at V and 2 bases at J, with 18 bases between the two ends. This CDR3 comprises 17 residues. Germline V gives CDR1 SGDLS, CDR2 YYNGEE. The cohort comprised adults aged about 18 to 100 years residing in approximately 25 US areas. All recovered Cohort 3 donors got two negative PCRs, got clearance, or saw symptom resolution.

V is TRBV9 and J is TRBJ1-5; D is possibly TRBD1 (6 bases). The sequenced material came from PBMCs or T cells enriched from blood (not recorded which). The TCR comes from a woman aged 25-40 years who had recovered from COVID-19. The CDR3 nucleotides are TGTGCCAGCAGCGCCATAGCACAGGGTGATGGCAATCAGCCCCAGCATTTT. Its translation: CASSAIAQGDGNQPQHF.